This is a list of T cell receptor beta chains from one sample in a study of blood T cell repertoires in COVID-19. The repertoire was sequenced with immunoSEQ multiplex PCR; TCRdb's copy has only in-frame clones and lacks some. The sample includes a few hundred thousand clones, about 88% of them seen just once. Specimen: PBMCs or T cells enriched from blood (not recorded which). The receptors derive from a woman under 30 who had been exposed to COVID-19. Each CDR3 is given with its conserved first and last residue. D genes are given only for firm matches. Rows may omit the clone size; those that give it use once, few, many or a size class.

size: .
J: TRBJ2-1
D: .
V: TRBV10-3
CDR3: CAISDRDTGRDEQFF
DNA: TGTGCCATCAGTGATCGGGATACAGGGAGGGATGAGCAGTTCTTC

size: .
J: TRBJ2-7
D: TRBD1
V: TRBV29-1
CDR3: CSACEDRGSWEQYF
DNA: TGCAGCGCCTGTGAGGACAGGGGCTCTTGGGAGCAGTACTTC

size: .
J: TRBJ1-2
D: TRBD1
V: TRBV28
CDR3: CASSFQRDRGFYGYTF
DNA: TGTGCCAGCAGTTTCCAACGGGACAGGGGCTTCTATGGCTACACCTTC

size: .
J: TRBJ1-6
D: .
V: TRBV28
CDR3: CASSLTPPLHF
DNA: TGTGCCAGCAGTTTGACTCCACCCCTCCACTTT

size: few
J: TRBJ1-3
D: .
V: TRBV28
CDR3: CASSLGGGNTIYF
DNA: TGTGCCAGCAGTTTAGGGGGGGGAAACACCATATATTTT

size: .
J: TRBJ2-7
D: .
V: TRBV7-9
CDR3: CASSLGWGIGEQYF
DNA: TGTGCCAGCAGCTTAGGGTGGGGCATCGGCGAGCAGTACTTC

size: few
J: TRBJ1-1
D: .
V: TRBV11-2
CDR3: CASSQPPGRIMNTEAFF
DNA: TGTGCCAGCAGTCAACCCCCAGGGAGGATTATGAACACTGAAGCTTTCTTT

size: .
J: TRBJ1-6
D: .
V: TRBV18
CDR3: CASSPGQSSYNSPLHF
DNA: TGTGCCAGCTCACCAGGGCAGAGCTCCTATAATTCACCCCTCCACTTT

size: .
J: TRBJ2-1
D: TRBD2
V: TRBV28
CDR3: CASSSPISGTYNEQFF
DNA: TGTGCCAGCAGTTCCCCAATTAGCGGGACGTACAATGAGCAGTTCTTC

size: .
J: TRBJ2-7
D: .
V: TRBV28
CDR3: CASSETGESHEQYF
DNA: TGTGCCAGCAGCGAAACGGGAGAATCCCACGAGCAGTACTTC